Listed below are T cell receptor beta chains from one sample, sequenced in a study of cytomegalovirus exposure and HLA in healthy donors. Method: immunoSEQ multiplex PCR; TCRdb's copy keeps in-frame clones and lacks some. Of some 90,000 clones in the sample, over 65% were seen once. The sample was PBMCs. These receptors were collected from a human donor in good health. CDR3s include the opening cysteine and the closing phenylalanine or tryptophan. A D gene is named only where the DNA matches it firmly. Size tells how often a clone was seen (once, few, many) or the class of an expanded clone, and some rows leave it out.

>15|TRBV27|TRBJ2-7|NA|NA
TGTGCCAGCAGTTTACAGTCAGGACTTCTCTACGAGCAGTACTTC
CASSLQSGLLYEQYF
>15|TRBV28|TRBJ1-5|NA|NA
TGTGCCAGCAGTACCAGGGGCCAGGGCAATCAGCCCCAGCATTTT
CASSTRGQGNQPQHF
>15|TRBV6-5|TRBJ2-5|TRBD2|NA
TGTGCCAGCAGACGACTAGCGGGGGAAGGGGGGACCCAGTACTTC
CASRRLAGEGGTQYF
>16|TRBV9|TRBJ2-2|NA|NA
TGTGCCAGCAGCCCCCGAGGGAGCGGCTACACCGGGGAGCTGTTTTTT
CASSPRGSGYTGELFF
>15|TRBV5-1|TRBJ2-2|TRBD2|NA
TGCGCCAGCAGCTTAGCGGGAACGGACACCGGGGAGCTGTTTTTT
CASSLAGTDTGELFF
>13|TRBV10-3|TRBJ2-7|NA|NA
TGTGCCACCAGAGGACAGTCAGCCTACGAGCAGTACTTC
CATRGQSAYEQYF
>15|TRBV18|TRBJ1-5|TRBD1|NA
TGTGCCAGCTCACCCGACGACAGGGGCAATCAGCCCCAGCATTTT
CASSPDDRGNQPQHF
>12|TRBV5-6|TRBJ2-1|NA|few
TGTGCCAGCAGCTTTGTGAGCAATGAGCAGTTCTTC
CASSFVSNEQFF
>11|TRBV20-1|TRBJ2-2|NA|NA
TGCAGTGCTGAGGGAGTCGGGGAGCTGTTTTTT
CSAEGVGELFF
>13|TRBV2|TRBJ1-2|NA|once
TGTGCCAGCAGCTTCGACAGCAACTATGGCTACACCTTC
CASSFDSNYGYTF
>18|TRBV7-2|TRBJ2-2|TRBD2|few
TGTGCCAGCAGCTGGGCGGGGGGGGCGCCCCCGAACACCGGGGAGCTGTTTTTT
CASSWAGGAPPNTGELFF
>14|TRBV6-4|TRBJ2-3|NA|few
TGTGCCAGCAGTGGAGGAGAAAGCACAGATACGCAGTATTTT
CASSGGESTDTQYF
>15|TRBV11-1|TRBJ2-7|TRBD1|NA
TGTGCCAGCAGCTTAGTGACGGGACAGGGCTACGAGCAGTACTTC
CASSLVTGQGYEQYF
>14|TRBV7-2|TRBJ2-5|NA|few
TGTGCCAGCAGCTCCCCACTCGAGAGGTGGACCCAGTACTTC
CASSSPLERWTQYF
>14|TRBV19|TRBJ1-1|NA|NA
TGTGCCAGTAGTATAGGACAGCGGAACACTGAAGCTTTCTTT
CASSIGQRNTEAFF
>15|TRBV28|TRBJ2-1|TRBD2|NA
TGTGCCAGCAGTTCCCCGGGAGGTGGCTACAATGAGCAGTTCTTC
CASSSPGGGYNEQFF
>17|TRBV2|TRBJ2-1|TRBD1|NA
TGTGCCAGCAGTGTCCTGGGTGGGGACAGCTCCTACAATGAGCAGTTCTTC
CASSVLGGDSSYNEQFF
>12|TRBV29-1|TRBJ2-1|TRBD1|NA
TGCAGCGTCTCGACAGGGGTGGGTGAGCAGTTCTTC
CSVSTGVGEQFF
>13|TRBV27|TRBJ1-5|NA|once
TGTGCCAGCAGCCGTTATAGCAATCAGCCCCAGCATTTT
CASSRYSNQPQHF
>12|TRBV15|TRBJ1-1|NA|NA
TGTGCCACCGGGGGGGTGAACACTGAAGCTTTCTTT
CATGGVNTEAFF
>15|TRBV27|TRBJ2-3|TRBD2|once
TGTGCCAGCAGTTCCACGACTAGCGGGTTCCATACGCAGTATTTT
CASSSTTSGFHTQYF
>11|TRBV5-6|TRBJ1-2|NA|NA
TGTGCCAGCAGCGACAGTTATGGCTACACCTTC
CASSDSYGYTF
>15|TRBV6-1|TRBJ2-1|NA|once
TGTGCCAGCAGCAAGTACGGGAGTTGGGACAATGAGCAGTTCTTC
CASSKYGSWDNEQFF
>12|TRBV7-7|TRBJ2-7|TRBD1|NA
TGTGCTAGCAGCAGGACAGGGGGCGAGCAGTACTTC
CASSRTGGEQYF
>15|TRBV9|TRBJ1-4|NA|NA
TGTGCCAGCAGCCCATCGACTGGCCCCTTTGAAAAACTGTTTTTT
CASSPSTGPFEKLFF
>19|TRBV4-1|TRBJ2-3|TRBD2|NA
TGCGCCAGCAGCCAAGATCCGACTAGCGGGAGGAGTGCCACAGATACGCAGTATTTT
CASSQDPTSGRSATDTQYF
>16|TRBV19|TRBJ2-6|TRBD1|NA
TGTGCCAGTAGTGACAGGGGGGGCTCTGGGGCCAACGTCCTGACTTTC
CASSDRGGSGANVLTF
>14|TRBV28|TRBJ1-4|NA|NA
TGTGCCAGCAGTCCCGGGTCCCTCGCTGAAAAACTGTTTTTT
CASSPGSLAEKLFF
>12|TRBV29-1|TRBJ2-1|NA|NA
TGCAGCGTTGTAGCGGCATTCAATGAGCAGTTCTTC
CSVVAAFNEQFF
>14|TRBV5-1|TRBJ2-3|TRBD2|once
TGCGCCAGCAGCTTCCGGGGGGTGTTCGATACGCAGTATTTT
CASSFRGVFDTQYF
>15|TRBV27|TRBJ2-1|TRBD1|NA
TGTGCCAGCAGTTTATTCGGACAGGTCTACAATGAGCAGTTCTTC
CASSLFGQVYNEQFF
>11|TRBV12-5|TRBJ2-7|NA|NA
TGTGCTAGTGGTTTTAGGGGCGAGCAGTACTTC
CASGFRGEQYF
>14|TRBV9|TRBJ2-7|TRBD1|NA
TGTGCCAGCAGCCCTGGAGGGGACAGGATCGAGCAGTACTTC
CASSPGGDRIEQYF
>15|TRBV27|TRBJ1-5|NA|NA
TGTGCCAGCAGTTTCGGGGGGAACCCGAATCAGCCCCAGCATTTT
CASSFGGNPNQPQHF
>16|TRBV21-1|TRBJ2-7|NA|NA
TGTGCCAGCAGCAAAGAAAAGCCCTGGAGCTCCTACGAGCAGTACTTC
CASSKEKPWSSYEQYF
>14|TRBV25-1|TRBJ2-7|NA|NA
TGTGCCAGCAGTGAACTCCTGGGGGGAAACGAGCAGTACTTC
CASSELLGGNEQYF
>17|TRBV5-4|TRBJ2-5|TRBD2|NA
TGTGCCAGCAGCCGGGGCCTCAGCGGGGGGCCAAAAGAGACCCAGTACTTC
CASSRGLSGGPKETQYF
>14|TRBV7-2|TRBJ2-7|NA|NA
TGTGCCAGCAGCCCGGGTGGCCGGGTTTTCGAGCAGTACTTC
CASSPGGRVFEQYF
>16|TRBV4-2|TRBJ1-4|TRBD1|NA
TGTGCCAGCAGCCAGACGACAGGGAGCTCTAATGAAAAACTGTTTTTT
CASSQTTGSSNEKLFF
>15|TRBV5-1|TRBJ2-3|TRBD2|NA
TGCGCCAGCTCTCACCGCGGGGGTAGCACAGATACGCAGTATTTT
CASSHRGGSTDTQYF
>14|TRBV23-1|TRBJ2-2|NA|NA
TGCGCCAGCGGCGGCGGGCTGAACACCGGGGAGCTGTTTTTT
CASGGGLNTGELFF
>13|TRBV28|TRBJ2-1|TRBD1|NA
TGTGCCAGCCGGACAGGGGGTGTCAATGAGCAGTTCTTC
CASRTGGVNEQFF
>14|TRBV7-9|TRBJ1-2|TRBD1|NA
TGTGCCAGCAGCCAAGGACAGGGGGCGAGTGGCTACACCTTC
CASSQGQGASGYTF
>14|TRBV6-5|TRBJ1-2|TRBD1|few
TGTGCCAGCAGTCGACAGGGACAGTCCTATGGCTACACCTTC
CASSRQGQSYGYTF
>16|TRBV21-1|TRBJ1-1|NA|NA
TGTGCCAGCAGCAAAGTAGGTAAGCACCCAGGGGCTGAAGCTTTCTTT
CASSKVGKHPGAEAFF
>17|TRBV12-1|TRBJ1-1|NA|NA
TGTGCCAGCAGCCCTGAGGTCAGGGGGCGGGTGTGGACTGAAGCTTTCTTT
CASSPEVRGRVWTEAFF
>16|TRBV4-2|TRBJ2-1|TRBD2|NA
TGTGCCAGCAGCCGCACACTAGCGGGGGGGGACAATGAGCAGTTCTTC
CASSRTLAGGDNEQFF
>16|TRBV27|TRBJ1-6|NA|NA
TGTGCCAGCAGCCCCGTGTCGACAGGACTCAATTCACCCCTCCACTTT
CASSPVSTGLNSPLHF
>13|TRBV6-5|TRBJ1-2|TRBD1|once
TGTGCCAGCAGAGGACAGGGGTTAAGGGGCTACACCTTC
CASRGQGLRGYTF
>15|TRBV5-1|TRBJ2-5|NA|once
TGCGCCAGCAGCTCGGGACTGCTGAAGGGGGAGACCCAGTACTTC
CASSSGLLKGETQYF
>14|TRBV19|TRBJ2-3|NA|NA
TGTGCCAGTAGTATCAGGGTCAGTGCAGATACGCAGTATTTT
CASSIRVSADTQYF
>14|TRBV5-1|TRBJ2-5|TRBD2|NA
TGCGCCAGCGGGCCAGTACCAGCGGGGGAGACCCAGTACTTC
CASGPVPAGETQYF
>14|TRBV4-2|TRBJ1-3|NA|NA
TGTGCCAGCAGCCACGGACTGACGGGAAACACCATATATTTT
CASSHGLTGNTIYF
>14|TRBV19|TRBJ1-2|TRBD1|NA
TGTGCCAGTAGTCCCCGGGACAGGGCCGCCAGCTACACCTTC
CASSPRDRAASYTF
>15|TRBV6-5|TRBJ2-7|TRBD2|few
TGTGCCACCTACACCTGGGGACTAGACTCCTACGAGCAGTACTTC
CATYTWGLDSYEQYF
>16|TRBV28|TRBJ2-7|TRBD1|once
TGTGCCAGCAGACTTCGCTCACGGACAGGCTTGAACGAGCAGTACTTC
CASRLRSRTGLNEQYF
>13|TRBV6-1|TRBJ1-6|NA|NA
TGTGCCAGCAGTGATTACAGGAATTCACCCCTCCACTTT
CASSDYRNSPLHF
>15|TRBV6-1|TRBJ1-3|TRBD1|NA
TGTGCCAGCAGGCCGACAGGGTCCCTTGGAAACACCATATATTTT
CASRPTGSLGNTIYF
>13|TRBV7-2|TRBJ2-1|TRBD1|once
TGTGCCAGCAGCCCGCAGACAGGGGATGAGCAGTTCTTC
CASSPQTGDEQFF
>17|TRBV19|TRBJ2-5|TRBD2|few
TGTGCCAGTAGCCTATCCTCTAGCGGGGCTACTCAAGAGACCCAGTACTTC
CASSLSSSGATQETQYF